The 21 T cell receptor beta chains below come from one sample, sequenced in a study of Ad26.COV2.S vaccination and SARS-CoV-2 variants. Assay: immunoSEQ multiplex PCR; the TCRdb copy retains only in-frame clones and omits some. Of roughly 330,000 clones listed, around 90% are singletons. Noted treatment: about 20 received Ad26.COV2.S at low or high dose, single or two shots; about 5 received placebo; per-sample allocation not given. All samples were drawn on day 63, counting from the first vaccine or placebo injection. Source: peripheral blood, taken in a trial of Ad26.COV2.S vaccine versus placebo. These receptors all stem from a person between 18 and 65 years old who received the Ad26.COV2.S COVID-19 vaccine or a placebo.

This clone was counted once. V and J are TRBV15 and TRBJ1-1; 7 bases are shared with TRBD1. The CDR3 length is 15 residues. Trimming removed 1 base from V and 0 bases from J; junction bases left unmatched: 2. Germline V gives CDR1 LNHNV, CDR2 YYDKDF (reference sequence). CDR3 loop: CATSRAGTVNTEAFF. For the CDR3, the DNA is TGTGCCACCAGCAGAGCCGGGACAGTGAACACTGAAGCTTTCTTT. The whole variable domain, filled in from reference TRBV15 and TRBJ1-1, reads DAMVIQNPRYQVTQFGKPVTLSCSQTLNHNVMYWYQQKSSQAPKLLFHYYDKDFNNEADTPDNFQSRRPNTSFCFLDIRSPGLGDTAMYLCATSRAGTVNTEAFFGQGTRLTVV.

This clone has just one count. V usage is TRBV19 and J usage is TRBJ1-2, with D possibly being TRBD1 (6 bases). Germline lookup yields CDR1 LNHDA and CDR2 SQIVND (reference sequence). The V gene lost 7 bases and the J gene lost 4 bases, with 13 bases spanning the gap. This CDR3 region has 13 residues. CDR3 sequence reads: CASNRAEGYGYTF. The CDR3 DNA follows: TGTGCCAGTAACAGGGCGGAAGGCTATGGCTACACCTTC.

This clone is a singleton in its sample. The chain employs TRBV6-5 and TRBJ1-4; D gene uncertain. Trimming shortened V by 7 bases and J by 1 base, and 4 bases separated the two germline ends. CDR3 length: 12 amino acids. Germline CDR1 MNHEY, CDR2 SVGAGI. CDR3: CASILTNEKLFF. CDR3 in DNA: TGTGCCAGCATTCTAACTAATGAAAAACTGTTTTTT.

This clone was seen once. The chain uses TRBV6-5 and TRBJ2-4; D is unresolved. This CDR3 contains 13 residues. The germline CDR1 and CDR2 sequences are MNHEY and SVGAGI. V gave up 2 bases and J gave up 5 bases, with 7 bases separating them. In DNA, the CDR3 is TGTGCCAGCAGTTACAATAGGGAAAACATTCAGTACTTC. Residues: CASSYNRENIQYF.

The rearrangement links TRBV9 to TRBJ2-1; TRBD2 aligns across 7 bases. Germline loops: CDR1 SGDLS, CDR2 YYNGEE. The CDR3 contains 16 residues. J was trimmed by 5 bases and V by 1 base; bases with no gene match: 9. The CDR3 nucleotides are TGTGCCAGCAGCGTAATGGGGGGAGGGCCCAACAATGAGCAGTTCTTC. It codes for CASSVMGGGPNNEQFF.

The V call is TRBV23-1, the J call TRBJ1-1; no firm D call. TRBV23-1 falls under the ORF class, with uncertain function. The CDR3 is 12 residues long. The V end was cut by 0 bases, the J end by 5 bases, with 4 bases between. CDR3 in DNA: TGCGCCAGCAGTCAATCAGTGACTGAAGCTTTCTTT. As protein: CASSQSVTEAFF.

The chain links TRBV11-2 to TRBJ1-1, with D unclear. The V end lost 2 bases, the J end lost 0 bases, and 13 bases lay between the germline ends. Germline CDR1 is SGHAT and CDR2 is FQNNGV. The CDR3 extends over 16 amino acids. In nucleotides, the CDR3 is TGTGCCAGCAGCTTAAGGTTAGGGAGGATGAACACTGAAGCTTTCTTT. Its protein is CASSLRLGRMNTEAFF.

The genes are TRBV7-3 and TRBJ1-1; possibly TRBD1 for D (5 bases). The germline V gene encodes CDR1 SGHTA and CDR2 FQGTGA. The CDR3 is made up of 14 amino acids. Trimming took off 5 bases at V and 1 base at J, with 11 bases between the two ends. The chain's CDR3 is CASSSGRANTEAFF. Here the CDR3 DNA reads TGTGCCAGCAGCAGCGGCAGGGCGAACACTGAAGCTTTCTTT.

This clone was seen a single time. V is TRBV5-6 and J is TRBJ2-5, with 10 bases lining up with TRBD1. Germline lookup yields CDR1 SGHDT and CDR2 YYEEEE. V lost 4 bases and J lost 3; bases outside the gene matches: 9. This CDR3 region has 16 residues. For the CDR3, the DNA is TGTGCCAGCAGCACGTACGGGACAGGGGCAAAAGAGACCCAGTACTTC. Translation: CASSTYGTGAKETQYF.

The genes are TRBV20-1 and TRBJ2-7; TRBD2 matches at 7 bases. Germline V CDR1 and CDR2: DFQATT, SNEGSKA (reference sequence). This CDR3 is built from 11 residues. With 6 bases clipped from V and 9 bases from J, the junction kept 8 bases outside the gene matches. The CDR3 protein is CSALAGWRQYV. CDR3 bases: TGCAGTGCATTAGCGGGTTGGAGGCAGTACGTC.

This chain links TRBV5-7 with TRBJ1-1; perhaps TRBD1 as D (5 bases). TRBV5-7 is flagged as an ORF with uncertain function. The length of the CDR3 is 19 residues. Trimming left V 2 bases short and J 3 bases short, with 26 bases between. CDR3 DNA sequence: TGTGCCAGCAGCTTCTCCCGGGTCCAGGTCTGGGGGATAGACACTGAAGCTTTCTTT. It translates to CASSFSRVQVWGIDTEAFF.

This chain links TRBV15 with TRBJ1-1; D is possibly TRBD1 (5 bases). Germline values: CDR1 LNHNV, CDR2 YYDKDF (reference sequence). This CDR3 contains 18 residues. V lost 2 bases, J lost 1 base, and 20 bases lay in between. In DNA form, the CDR3 reads TGTGCCACCAGCAGACACTCTCAGACGGGGGGGTGGAACACTGAAGCTTTCTTT. Amino acid sequence: CATSRHSQTGGWNTEAFF.

V usage is TRBV29-1 and J usage is TRBJ1-1; D not certain. This CDR3 contains 13 residues. Germline V CDR1 and CDR2: SQVTM, ANQGSEA. The V end lost 4 bases, the J end lost 2 bases, and 11 bases lay between the germline ends. In DNA, the CDR3 is TGCAGCGTTGGGCCACTCAAAAACACTGAAGCTTTCTTT. This gives the protein CSVGPLKNTEAFF.

The chain links TRBV7-2 to TRBJ2-5; D may correspond to TRBD1 or TRBD2 (6 bases each). Germline V CDR1 and CDR2: SGHTA, FQGNSA. The CDR3 spans 15 residues. Trimming removed 6 bases at V and 2 bases at J, with 16 bases between. CDR3 sequence: CASRAGGGGQETQYF. In DNA, the CDR3 is TGTGCCAGCAGAGCTGGAGGGGGAGGTCAAGAGACCCAGTACTTC.

J is TRBJ1-2 and V is TRBV11-2; D gene ambiguous. The germline V and J ends were trimmed by 1 base and 4 bases, with 7 bases remaining between them. CDR3 length: 13 amino acids. CDR1 is SGHAT, CDR2 FQNNGV, per germline. CDR3 protein: CASSLGALYGYTF. CDR3 nucleotides: TGTGCCAGCAGCTTAGGAGCACTCTATGGCTACACCTTC.

The chain carries TRBV24-1 and TRBJ2-3; D may be TRBD2 (6 bases). With 9 bases removed from V and 5 bases from J, the gap between germline ends came to 20 bases. The length of the CDR3 is 15 residues. Germline V CDR1 and CDR2: KGHDR, SFDVKD. The CDR3 DNA is TGTGCCACCGCTTCCTCGGGGGAGTTGATAGATACGCAGTATTTT. Amino acid sequence: CATASSGELIDTQYF.

The chain is built from TRBV6-5 and TRBJ1-1; D is undetermined. Germline CDR1 and CDR2: MNHEY and SVGAGI. V gave up 2 bases and J gave up 2 bases, with 9 bases separating them. The CDR3 totals 14 residues. The CDR3 sequence: CASSYGQINTEAFF. CDR3 nucleotides: TGTGCCAGCAGTTACGGGCAGATCAACACTGAAGCTTTCTTT.

The chain has TRBV28 and TRBJ2-4; maybe TRBD2 (6 bases). CDR3 length equals 15 residues. Germline values: CDR1 MDHEN, CDR2 SYDVKM. The ends were cut back, 5 bases at V and 4 bases at J, with 15 bases in the middle. The CDR3 reads CASSPPGTVKNIQYF. The CDR3 DNA reads TGTGCCAGCAGTCCCCCCGGGACTGTAAAAAACATTCAGTACTTC.

In its sample, this clone was seen once. The chain carries TRBV7-2 and TRBJ2-7; D is possibly TRBD2 (6 bases). V lost 6 bases and J 7 bases, leaving 13 bases between the germline ends. Germline values: CDR1 SGHTA, CDR2 FQGNSA. CDR3 length equals 12 residues. Here the CDR3 DNA reads TGTGCCAGCAGACCAAGCGGGTTGGAGCAGTACTTC. Protein: CASRPSGLEQYF.

The chain combines TRBV27 with TRBJ2-7; D possibly matches TRBD1 or TRBD2 (5 bases each). Germline V gene data show CDR1 as MNHEY and CDR2 as SMNVEV (reference sequence). Between the trimmed V and J ends, which lost 6 bases and 2 bases, there was a span of 14 bases. The CDR3 sequence is 14 residues long. CDR3 sequence (DNA): TGTGCCAGCAGCCCGGGGCAGATAACCTACGAGCAGTACTTC. Translating gives CASSPGQITYEQYF.

As concerns this clone: Other DNA sequences from this sample encode an identical CDR3 as well. The chain employs TRBV9 and TRBJ1-5; D is uncertain. The CDR3 runs to 13 residues. V lost 2 bases, J lost 6 bases, and 9 bases lay in between. Germline assignment: CDR1 SGDLS and CDR2 YYNGEE. The CDR3 nucleotides read TGTGCCAGCAGCGTCTCCGGTGGTCAGCCCCAGCATTTT. Protein sequence: CASSVSGGQPQHF.